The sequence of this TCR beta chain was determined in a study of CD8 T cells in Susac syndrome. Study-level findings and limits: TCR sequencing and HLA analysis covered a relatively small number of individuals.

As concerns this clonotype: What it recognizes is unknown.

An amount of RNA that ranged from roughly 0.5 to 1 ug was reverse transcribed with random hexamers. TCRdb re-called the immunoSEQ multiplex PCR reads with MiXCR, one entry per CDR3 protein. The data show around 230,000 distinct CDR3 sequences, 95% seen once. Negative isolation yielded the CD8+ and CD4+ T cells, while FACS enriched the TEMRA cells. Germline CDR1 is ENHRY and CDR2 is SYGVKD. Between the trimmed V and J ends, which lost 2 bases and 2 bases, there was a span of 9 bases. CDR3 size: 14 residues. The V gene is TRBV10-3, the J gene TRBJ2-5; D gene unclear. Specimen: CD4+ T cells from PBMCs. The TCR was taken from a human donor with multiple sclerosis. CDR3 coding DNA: TGTGCCATCAGTGAGAGCCTGATACAAGAGACCCAGTACTTC. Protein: CAISESLIQETQYF.